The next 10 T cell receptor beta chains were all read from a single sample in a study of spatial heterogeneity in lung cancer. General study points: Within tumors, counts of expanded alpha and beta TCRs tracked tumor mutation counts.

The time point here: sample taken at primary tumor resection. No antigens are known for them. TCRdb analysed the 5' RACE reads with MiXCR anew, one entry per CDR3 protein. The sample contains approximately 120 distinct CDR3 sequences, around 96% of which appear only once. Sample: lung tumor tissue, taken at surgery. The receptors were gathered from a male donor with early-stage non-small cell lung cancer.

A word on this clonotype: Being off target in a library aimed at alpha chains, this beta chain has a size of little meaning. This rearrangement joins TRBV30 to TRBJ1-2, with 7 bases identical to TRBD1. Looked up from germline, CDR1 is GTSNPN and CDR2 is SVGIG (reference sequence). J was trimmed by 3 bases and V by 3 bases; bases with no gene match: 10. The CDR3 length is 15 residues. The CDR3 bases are TGTGCCTGGAGGCCACCCGACAGGGAGTACTATGGCTACACCTTC. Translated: CAWRPPDREYYGYTF.

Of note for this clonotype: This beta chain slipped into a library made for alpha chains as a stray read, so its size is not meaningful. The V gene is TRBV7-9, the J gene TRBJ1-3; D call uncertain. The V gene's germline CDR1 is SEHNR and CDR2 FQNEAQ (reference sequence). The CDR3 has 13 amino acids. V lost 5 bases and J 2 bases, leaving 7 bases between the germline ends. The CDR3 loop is CASSLDTGNTIYF. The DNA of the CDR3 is TGTGCCAGCAGCCTAGACACTGGAAACACCATATATTTT.

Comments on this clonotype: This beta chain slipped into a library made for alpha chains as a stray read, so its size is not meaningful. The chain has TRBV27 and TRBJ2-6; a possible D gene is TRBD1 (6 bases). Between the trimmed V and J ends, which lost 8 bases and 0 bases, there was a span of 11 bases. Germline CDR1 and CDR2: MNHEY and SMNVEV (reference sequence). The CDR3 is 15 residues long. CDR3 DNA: TGTGCCAGCTTGGGACACTCCTCTGGGGCCAACGTCCTGACTTTC. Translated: CASLGHSSGANVLTF.

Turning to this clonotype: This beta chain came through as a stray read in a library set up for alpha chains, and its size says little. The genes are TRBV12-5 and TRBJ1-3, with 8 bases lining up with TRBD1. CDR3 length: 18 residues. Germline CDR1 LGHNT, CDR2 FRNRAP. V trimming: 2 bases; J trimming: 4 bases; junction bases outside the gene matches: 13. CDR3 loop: CASGLLGQGNPGGNTIYF. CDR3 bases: TGTGCTAGTGGTTTGCTTGGACAGGGAAACCCAGGAGGAAACACCATATATTTT.

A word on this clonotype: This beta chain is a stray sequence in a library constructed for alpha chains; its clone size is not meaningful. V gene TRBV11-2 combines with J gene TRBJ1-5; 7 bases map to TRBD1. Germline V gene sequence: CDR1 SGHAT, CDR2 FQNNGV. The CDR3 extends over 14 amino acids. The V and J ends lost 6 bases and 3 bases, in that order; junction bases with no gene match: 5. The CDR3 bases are TGTGCCAGCAGTCCGACAGGGCCCAATCAGCCCCAGCATTTT. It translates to CASSPTGPNQPQHF.

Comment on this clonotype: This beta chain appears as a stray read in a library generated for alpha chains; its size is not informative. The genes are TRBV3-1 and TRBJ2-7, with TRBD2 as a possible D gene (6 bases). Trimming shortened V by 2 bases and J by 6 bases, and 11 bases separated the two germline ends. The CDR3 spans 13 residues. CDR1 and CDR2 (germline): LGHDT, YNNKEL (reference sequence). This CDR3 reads CASSQPTRTEQYF. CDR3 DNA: TGTGCCAGCAGCCAACCGACTAGAACCGAGCAGTACTTC.

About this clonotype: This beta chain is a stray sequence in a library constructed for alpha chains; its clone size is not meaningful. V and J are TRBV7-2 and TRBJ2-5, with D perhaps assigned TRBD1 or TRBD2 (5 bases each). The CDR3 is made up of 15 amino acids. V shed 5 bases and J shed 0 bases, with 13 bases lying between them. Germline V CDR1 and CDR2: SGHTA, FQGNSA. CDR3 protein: CASSKGPLYQETQYF. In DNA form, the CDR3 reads TGTGCCAGCAGCAAGGGACCACTCTACCAAGAGACCCAGTACTTC.

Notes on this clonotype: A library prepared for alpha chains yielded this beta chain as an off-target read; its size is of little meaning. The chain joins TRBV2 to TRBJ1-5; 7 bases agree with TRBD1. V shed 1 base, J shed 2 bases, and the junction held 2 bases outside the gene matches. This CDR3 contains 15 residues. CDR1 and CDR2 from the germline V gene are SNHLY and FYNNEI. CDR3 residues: CASSEGQGGNQPQHF. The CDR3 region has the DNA TGTGCCAGCAGTGAAGGGCAGGGGGGCAATCAGCCCCAGCATTTT.

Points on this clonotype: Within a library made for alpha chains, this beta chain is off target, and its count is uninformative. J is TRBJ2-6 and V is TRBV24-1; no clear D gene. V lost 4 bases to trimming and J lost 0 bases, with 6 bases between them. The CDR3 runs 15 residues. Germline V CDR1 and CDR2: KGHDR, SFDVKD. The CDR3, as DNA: TGTGCCACCAGTGACCCCAACTCTGGGGCCAACGTCCTGACTTTC. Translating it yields CATSDPNSGANVLTF.

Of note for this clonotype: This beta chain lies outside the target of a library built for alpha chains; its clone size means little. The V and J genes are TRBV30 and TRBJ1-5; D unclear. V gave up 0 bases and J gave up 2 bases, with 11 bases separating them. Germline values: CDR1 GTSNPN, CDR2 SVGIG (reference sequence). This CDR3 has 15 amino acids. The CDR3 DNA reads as TGTGCCTGGAGTGTACTAGGTGTGGGCAATCAGCCCCAGCATTTT. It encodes CAWSVLGVGNQPQHF.